The rows below give T cell receptor beta chains drawn from one sample of a study of blood T cell repertoires in COVID-19. TCRdb's copy holds only in-frame clones and misses some; the assay was immunoSEQ multiplex PCR. This table has about 670,000 clones, approximately 90% appearing once. What was sequenced was peripheral blood. The receptor source for this set is a woman under 30 with acute or convalescent COVID-19. The CDR3 runs from the conserved cysteine through the conserved F or W. A D gene is named only where the DNA matches it firmly. Not all rows give a size; the values are once, few, many and, for expanded clones, a class.

clone size: -; D gene: -; J gene: TRBJ1-5; V gene: TRBV6-2/TRBV6-3; CDR3 protein: CASSSGTRGYQPQHF; CDR3 DNA: TGTGCCAGCAGCTCCGGGACACGAGGCTATCAGCCCCAGCATTTT
clone size: -; D gene: -; J gene: TRBJ1-2; V gene: TRBV30; CDR3 protein: CAWSLPQSSYTF; CDR3 DNA: TGTGCCTGGAGTCTTCCACAGAGTAGCTACACCTTC
clone size: once; D gene: -; J gene: TRBJ2-7; V gene: TRBV5-3; CDR3 protein: CARSLGGVYEQYF; CDR3 DNA: TGTGCCAGAAGCTTGGGCGGGGTGTACGAGCAGTACTTC
clone size: once; D gene: -; J gene: TRBJ1-3; V gene: TRBV7-9; CDR3 protein: CASSEDSFAGNTIYF; CDR3 DNA: TGTGCCAGCAGCGAGGACAGTTTCGCGGGAAACACCATATATTTT
clone size: few; D gene: TRBD2; J gene: TRBJ2-2; V gene: TRBV2; CDR3 protein: CASRVGAGGTGELFF; CDR3 DNA: TGTGCCAGCCGGGTTGGAGCGGGGGGGACCGGGGAGCTGTTTTTT
clone size: -; D gene: -; J gene: TRBJ1-2; V gene: TRBV9; CDR3 protein: CASSVEEEGGYTF; CDR3 DNA: TGTGCCAGCAGCGTAGAGGAGGAAGGTGGCTACACCTTC
clone size: -; D gene: -; J gene: TRBJ2-5; V gene: TRBV7-9; CDR3 protein: CASSLGWQILQRETQYF; CDR3 DNA: TGTGCCAGCAGCTTAGGGTGGCAGATCCTCCAGCGGGAGACCCAGTACTTC
clone size: -; D gene: -; J gene: TRBJ1-2; V gene: TRBV5-5; CDR3 protein: CASSPPSGNYGYTF; CDR3 DNA: TGTGCCAGCAGCCCCCCTTCAGGGAACTATGGCTACACCTTC
clone size: -; D gene: -; J gene: TRBJ2-3; V gene: TRBV29-1; CDR3 protein: CSVGPGEYTQYF; CDR3 DNA: TGCAGCGTAGGTCCAGGGGAATACACGCAGTATTTT
clone size: few; D gene: -; J gene: TRBJ1-1; V gene: TRBV12-3/TRBV12-4; CDR3 protein: CASSLGGPTEAFF; CDR3 DNA: TGTGCCAGCAGTTTAGGGGGGCCCACTGAAGCTTTCTTT
clone size: -; D gene: -; J gene: TRBJ1-4; V gene: TRBV5-6; CDR3 protein: CASSPGYDEKLFF; CDR3 DNA: TGTGCCAGCAGCCCAGGGTACGATGAAAAACTGTTTTTT
clone size: -; D gene: -; J gene: TRBJ1-1; V gene: TRBV5-5; CDR3 protein: CASSLLGGHTEAFF; CDR3 DNA: TGTGCCAGCAGCCTACTGGGGGGTCACACTGAAGCTTTCTTT
clone size: -; D gene: -; J gene: TRBJ1-2; V gene: TRBV7-9; CDR3 protein: CASRGGGYGYTF; CDR3 DNA: TGTGCCAGTCGAGGAGGCGGCTATGGCTACACCTTC
clone size: -; D gene: TRBD2; J gene: TRBJ2-3; V gene: TRBV27; CDR3 protein: CASSPTSGGFQDTQYF; CDR3 DNA: TGTGCCAGCAGCCCTACTAGCGGGGGTTTCCAAGATACGCAGTATTTT
clone size: -; D gene: TRBD1; J gene: TRBJ1-1; V gene: TRBV6-5; CDR3 protein: CASSTRQGAGAFF; CDR3 DNA: TGTGCCAGCAGTACTCGACAGGGGGCAGGAGCTTTCTTT
clone size: -; D gene: TRBD1; J gene: TRBJ1-2; V gene: TRBV6-5; CDR3 protein: CASSWDRANYGYTF; CDR3 DNA: TGTGCCAGCAGTTGGGACAGGGCCAACTATGGCTACACCTTC
clone size: -; D gene: TRBD1; J gene: TRBJ1-5; V gene: TRBV6-5; CDR3 protein: CASSQGGPGNQPQHF; CDR3 DNA: TGTGCCAGCTCCCAGGGGGGACCAGGAAATCAGCCCCAGCATTTT
clone size: -; D gene: -; J gene: TRBJ1-3; V gene: TRBV12-5; CDR3 protein: CASGAGGPGNTIYF; CDR3 DNA: TGTGCTAGTGGCGCCGGGGGACCTGGAAACACCATATATTTT
clone size: -; D gene: TRBD1; J gene: TRBJ1-1; V gene: TRBV19; CDR3 protein: CASSIPGGSEAFF; CDR3 DNA: TGTGCCAGTAGTATCCCAGGGGGCTCGGAAGCTTTCTTT
clone size: -; D gene: TRBD1; J gene: TRBJ2-7; V gene: TRBV7-9; CDR3 protein: CASSLYGTAVYEQYF; CDR3 DNA: TGTGCCAGCAGCTTATATGGGACAGCGGTGTACGAGCAGTACTTC
clone size: -; D gene: -; J gene: TRBJ1-2; V gene: TRBV6-5; CDR3 protein: CASSYLGGAGYTF; CDR3 DNA: TGTGCCAGCAGTTATTTGGGAGGGGCTGGCTACACCTTC
clone size: once; D gene: -; J gene: TRBJ2-7; V gene: TRBV5-6; CDR3 protein: CASSLVADEQYF; CDR3 DNA: TGTGCCAGCAGCTTGGTAGCAGACGAGCAGTACTTC
clone size: once; D gene: -; J gene: TRBJ1-2; V gene: TRBV6-5; CDR3 protein: CASIGRLGYGYTF; CDR3 DNA: TGTGCCAGCATAGGGAGGTTGGGCTATGGCTACACCTTC
clone size: -; D gene: TRBD2; J gene: TRBJ2-1; V gene: TRBV6-2/TRBV6-3; CDR3 protein: CASSYSAGGYNEQFF; CDR3 DNA: TGTGCCAGCAGTTACTCCGCGGGGGGGTACAATGAGCAGTTCTTC
clone size: -; D gene: -; J gene: TRBJ1-6; V gene: TRBV27; CDR3 protein: CASSLWNRANSPLHF; CDR3 DNA: TGTGCCAGCAGTTTATGGAACAGGGCGAACTCACCCCTCCACTTT
clone size: once; D gene: -; J gene: TRBJ1-3; V gene: TRBV6-5; CDR3 protein: CASSSLSLGNTIYF; CDR3 DNA: TGTGCCAGCAGTTCCCTTTCCCTTGGAAACACCATATATTTT
clone size: -; D gene: TRBD2; J gene: TRBJ2-3; V gene: TRBV6-4; CDR3 protein: CASKLAGDTDTQYF; CDR3 DNA: TGTGCCAGCAAGCTAGCGGGGGACACAGATACGCAGTATTTT
clone size: -; D gene: -; J gene: TRBJ1-5; V gene: TRBV7-2; CDR3 protein: CASSLGQVNQPQHF; CDR3 DNA: TGTGCCAGCAGCTTAGGACAGGTCAATCAGCCCCAGCATTTT
clone size: -; D gene: -; J gene: TRBJ2-7; V gene: TRBV4-3; CDR3 protein: CASSQDLIRGEQYF; CDR3 DNA: TGCGCCAGCAGCCAAGATCTAATCAGGGGCGAGCAGTACTTC
clone size: -; D gene: -; J gene: TRBJ2-7; V gene: TRBV12-5; CDR3 protein: CASGRTSSYEQYF; CDR3 DNA: TGTGCTAGTGGACGGACTTCTTCCTACGAGCAGTACTTC
clone size: once; D gene: -; J gene: TRBJ1-1; V gene: TRBV11-2; CDR3 protein: CASSLEGGQWMNTEAFF; CDR3 DNA: TGTGCCAGCAGCTTAGAGGGCGGACAGTGGATGAACACTGAAGCTTTCTTT
clone size: -; D gene: -; J gene: TRBJ1-2; V gene: TRBV5-1; CDR3 protein: CASSWVGAPYGYTF; CDR3 DNA: TGCGCCAGCAGCTGGGTGGGGGCCCCATATGGCTACACCTTC
clone size: -; D gene: TRBD2; J gene: TRBJ2-7; V gene: TRBV4-1; CDR3 protein: CASSQEVQGLALSYEQYF; CDR3 DNA: TGCGCCAGCAGCCAAGAGGTCCAGGGACTAGCGTTATCCTACGAGCAGTACTTC
clone size: -; D gene: -; J gene: TRBJ1-1; V gene: TRBV21-1; CDR3 protein: CASSKRGTEAFF; CDR3 DNA: TGTGCCAGCAGCAAACGGGGGACTGAAGCTTTCTTT
clone size: -; D gene: -; J gene: TRBJ2-2; V gene: TRBV15; CDR3 protein: CATSRRAGELFF; CDR3 DNA: TGTGCCACCAGCAGGAGGGCCGGGGAGCTGTTTTTT
clone size: -; D gene: -; J gene: TRBJ1-1; V gene: TRBV4-2; CDR3 protein: CASSYFRGRPNTEAFF; CDR3 DNA: TGTGCCAGCAGCTATTTCAGGGGCAGACCCAACACTGAAGCTTTCTTT
clone size: -; D gene: -; J gene: TRBJ1-6; V gene: TRBV18; CDR3 protein: CASSPTGNSPLHF; CDR3 DNA: TGTGCCAGCTCACCAACAGGGAATTCACCCCTCCACTTT
clone size: -; D gene: TRBD1; J gene: TRBJ1-2; V gene: TRBV5-6; CDR3 protein: CASSITDYGTGDGYTF; CDR3 DNA: TGTGCCAGCAGCATCACAGATTACGGGACAGGGGATGGCTACACCTTC